This T cell receptor (beta chain) stems from a study of T cells in Graves' hyperthyroidism and ophthalmopathy. Across the whole study: Peripheral blood was taken when the disease was first diagnosed, before any treatment began.

Exclusion of patients followed from uncontrolled infection, other autoimmune disease, pregnancy or lactation. Diagnosing involved the use of clinical symptoms, serum thyroxine and TRAb, thyroid ultrasound and orbital computed tomography. Germline V lookup: CDR1 SGHRS, CDR2 YFSETQ. The V gene lost 7 bases and the J gene lost 8 bases, with 16 bases spanning the gap. The CDR3 extends over 13 amino acids. The source material, RNA transcripts, was used to amplify TCR beta CDR3 regions. A set of HTBI primers served as the primers for a first-round RT-PCR of the TCR CDR3. MiXCR, run by TCRdb on the multiplex PCR reads, gives a single entry per CDR3 protein. The sample gives approximately 430,000 distinct CDR3 sequences, roughly 14% of which show up once; less than 15% is in the top ten.

The source of this sequence is a young man with Graves' ophthalmopathy. Sequencing was carried out using blood. This chain joins TRBV5-1 and TRBJ2-1; D unclear. The CDR3 region is CASFWVPEDEQFF. In nucleotides, the CDR3 is TGCGCCAGCTTTTGGGTTCCTGAGGATGAGCAGTTCTTC.